The clone carrying this T cell receptor beta chain was seen a few times. The antigen is not known. The sample belongs to a study of T cells in Graves' hyperthyroidism and ophthalmopathy. About the research overall: Blood from the periphery was taken at initial diagnosis, before any treatment.

Pregnant or lactating patients were excluded, as were those with uncontrolled infection or other autoimmune disease. For the diagnoses, clinical symptoms, serum thyroxine and TRAb, thyroid ultrasound and orbital computed tomography were used. Study-wide results and limits: Among thyroid clonotypes expanded above 0.001, most also appeared in blood.

RNA transcripts yielded amplified TCR beta CDR3 regions. With the HTBI primer set, the TCR CDR3 went through a first round of RT-PCR. TCRdb re-called the multiplex PCR reads through MiXCR, storing one row per CDR3 protein. The sample has approximately 600,000 distinct CDR3 sequences; less than 25% are singletons. The receptor's source is a man between 25 and 39 years old with Graves' ophthalmopathy. Material for sequencing was blood.

The CDR3 sequence: CASSPWTGGHQPQHF. CDR3 nucleotides: TGTGCCAGCAGCCCTTGGACAGGGGGCCATCAGCCCCAGCATTTT. The chain has TRBV6-1 and TRBJ1-5; 11 bases are shared with TRBD1. The V and J ends lost 6 bases and 5 bases, in that order; junction bases with no gene match: 6. The germline V gene encodes CDR1 MNHNS and CDR2 SASEGT. This CDR3 is built from 15 residues.